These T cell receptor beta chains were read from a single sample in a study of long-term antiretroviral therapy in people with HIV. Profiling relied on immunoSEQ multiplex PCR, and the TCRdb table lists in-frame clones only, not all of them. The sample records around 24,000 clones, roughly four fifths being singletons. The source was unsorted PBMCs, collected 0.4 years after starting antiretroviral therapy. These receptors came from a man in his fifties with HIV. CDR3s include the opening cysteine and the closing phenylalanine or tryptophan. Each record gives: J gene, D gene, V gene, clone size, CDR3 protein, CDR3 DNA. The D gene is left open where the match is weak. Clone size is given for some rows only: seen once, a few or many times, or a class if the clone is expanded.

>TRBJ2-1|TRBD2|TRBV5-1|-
CASSYSGGIDSYNEQFF
TGCGCCAGCAGCTATAGCGGGGGGATAGACTCCTACAATGAGCAGTTCTTC
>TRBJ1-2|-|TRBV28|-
CASSQTTWGYTF
TGTGCCAGCAGTCAGACTACGTGGGGCTACACCTTC
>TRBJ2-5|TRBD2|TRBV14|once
CASSQVAGGRSRQETQYF
TGTGCCAGCAGCCAAGTGGCGGGGGGCCGGTCGAGACAAGAGACCCAGTACTTC
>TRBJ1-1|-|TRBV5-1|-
CASSQGNTEAFF
TGCGCCAGCAGCCAGGGGAACACTGAAGCTTTCTTT
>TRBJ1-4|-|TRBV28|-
CASSPDSRREKLFF
TGTGCCAGCAGCCCGGACAGCCGTCGGGAAAAACTGTTTTTT
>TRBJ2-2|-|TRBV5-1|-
CASKGGMNTGELFF
TGCGCCAGCAAGGGGGGGATGAACACCGGGGAGCTGTTTTTT
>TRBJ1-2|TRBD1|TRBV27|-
CASSSGQFYGYTF
TGTGCCAGCAGTTCGGGACAGTTCTATGGCTACACCTTC
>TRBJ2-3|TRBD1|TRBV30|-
CASGQGVSTDTQYF
TGTGCCAGCGGACAGGGCGTGAGCACAGATACGCAGTATTTT
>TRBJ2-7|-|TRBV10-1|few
CASSESRGALTEQYF
TGCGCCAGCAGTGAGTCCCGCGGAGCACTCACAGAGCAGTACTTC
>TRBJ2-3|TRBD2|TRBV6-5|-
CASRSLAGFTDTQYF
TGTGCCAGCAGGTCACTAGCGGGGTTCACAGATACGCAGTATTTT